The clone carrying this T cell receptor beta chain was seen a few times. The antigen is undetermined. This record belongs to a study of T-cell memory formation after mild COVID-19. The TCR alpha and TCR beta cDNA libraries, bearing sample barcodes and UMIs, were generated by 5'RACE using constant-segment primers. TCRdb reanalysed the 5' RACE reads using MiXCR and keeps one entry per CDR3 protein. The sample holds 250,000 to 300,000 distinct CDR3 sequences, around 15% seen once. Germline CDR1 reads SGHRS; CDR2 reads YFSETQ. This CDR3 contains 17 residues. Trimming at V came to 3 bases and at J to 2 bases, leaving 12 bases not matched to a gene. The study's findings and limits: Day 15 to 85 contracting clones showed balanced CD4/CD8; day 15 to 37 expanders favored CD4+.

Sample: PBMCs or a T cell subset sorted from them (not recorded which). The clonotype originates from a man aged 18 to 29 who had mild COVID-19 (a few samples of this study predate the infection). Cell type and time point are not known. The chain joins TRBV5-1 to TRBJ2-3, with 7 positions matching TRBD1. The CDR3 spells CASSSWARQGPTDTQYF. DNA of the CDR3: TGCGCCAGCAGCTCGTGGGCCCGACAGGGACCCACAGATACGCAGTATTTT.